This T cell receptor (beta chain) was documented in a study of STAT5B mutations in CD4+ large granular lymphocyte leukemia. Notes on the study in general: TRBV06-family usage was enriched in top patient clones (8/27) versus controls (2/35). Without putative leukemic clones, patient CD4-sorted repertoires remained more clonal than healthy CD4+ repertoires.

The CDR3 runs to 14 residues. Germline V CDR1 and CDR2: KGHSH, LQKENI. V gave up 4 bases and J gave up 4 bases, with 13 bases separating them. Method: immunoSEQ multiplex PCR; TCRdb's copy keeps in-frame clones and lacks some. Here the sample spans some 33,000 clones, 70% to 75% being singletons. This clone was counted only a few times. Its antigen is unknown. This receptor was identified in a human donor in good health. This sequence joins TRBV18 and TRBJ1-1; D gene uncertain. The sequencing input was CD4+ T cells from blood buffy coats. The CDR3 protein is CASSQEGGGTEAFF. Here the CDR3 DNA reads TGTGCCAGCTCACAAGAGGGAGGAGGCACTGAAGCTTTCTTT.